This T cell receptor beta chain is drawn from a study of blood T cell repertoires in COVID-19 (dated by TCRdb to the early 2020s). Background for the entire study: Collaborator samples came from the United States, Italy and Spain and covered acute and convalescent phases of COVID-19. The material from the prospective study consisted of cDNA or gDNA derived from T cells, B-cell-depleted T cells, or PBMCs. The dataset comprised deeply sampled blood TCRbeta repertoires from subjects exposed to, actively infected with, or recovered from COVID-19. The repertoires were released in a freely available public database meant as a resource for research on the immune response to SARS-CoV-2. The samples were drawn from the first 160 participants of the ongoing ImmuneRACE study and from over 950 subjects provided by 6 global collaborators. The sample metadata nearly always contained a de-identified subject ID, COVID-19 status, age in years and sex. Where available, HLA class I and class II types were obtained from metadata supplied by the sample provider rather than from assay-based typing. Broader findings and caveats from the paper: Clinical and demographic metadata were provided uncurated, with the amount varying by source and participant.

As to this clone: What this receptor recognizes is not known. The sample holds no much larger clone one base away, and base qualities are not on file.

Trimming leaves V shorter by 2 bases and J shorter by 3 bases, with the junction holding 5 bases beyond the gene matches. The cysteine opens and the phenylalanine closes a CDR3 of 15 amino acids. Only CDR3 DNA is held: 45 bases, read in frame from base 1. The germline V gene gives CDR1 as SGHRS and CDR2 as YFSETQ. Participants in the prospective study were aged roughly 18 to 100 years, lived in 20 to 25 United States geographic areas, and enrolled through a virtual design. To assign participants to cohorts, the prospective study relied on clinical history that participants themselves reported in a screening survey and a study questionnaire. Exposed participants were defined as having been in contact with someone with a PCR-confirmed or clinician-diagnosed COVID-19 case within 2 weeks of study entry. In the prospective study, mobile phlebotomists collected whole blood, serum and a nasopharyngeal or oropharyngeal swab from each participant. Additional blood draws and questionnaires over an approximately two-month period could optionally be provided by prospective study participants. Before DNA extraction, blood samples from the prospective study were shipped at room temperature or frozen.

The immunoSEQ Assay, a bias-controlled multiplex PCR, was used to amplify TCRbeta CDR3 regions from genomic DNA. In the original analysis: Nucleated cell counts per sample were estimated from amplification of reference gene primers within the assay. To quantify the absolute abundance of each unique TCRbeta CDR3 rearrangement, sequence reads were collapsed and filtered. For each sample, productive Simpson clonality was calculated as the square root of Simpson's diversity index over productive rearrangements. Entries here come from immuneACCESS through TCRdb and include only in-frame sequences with V and J called. Some clones fail to appear in such tables; in the studies checked, an unresolved V gene covers under half of the shortfall, and the cause of the remainder is unknown. Clone size and the V and J calls come from that table; the DNA yielded D and trimming. The sample yields about 150,000 clones; about nine tenths were counted once. Jointly, the top ten make up about 4.1% of the sample.

Recombination joined TRBV5-1 with TRBJ2-1; 7 nucleotides in the junction match TRBD1. The TCR comes from a woman in her thirties or forties who had been exposed to COVID-19. Source material: PBMCs or T cells enriched from blood (not recorded which). The CDR3 sequence is CASSLMTGNYNEQFF. The bases are TGCGCCAGCAGCTTAATGACAGGGAACTACAATGAGCAGTTCTTC.